This passage covers 15 T cell receptor beta chains from one sample sequenced in a study of T cell responses to AZD1222 COVID-19 vaccine. Repertoires were generated with immunoSEQ multiplex PCR, while TCRdb's copy carries only in-frame clones and drops some. Among 80,000 to 90,000 clones listed, about 89% were seen once. The sequenced sample was peripheral blood, obtained 28 days after the second AZD1222 dose. The receptors come from an adult who received the AZD1222 COVID-19 vaccine.

This clone was seen once. The chain employs TRBV5-1 and TRBJ2-2; weak D call: TRBD2 (6 bases). The V end lost 3 bases, the J end lost 6 bases, and 12 bases lay between the germline ends. Germline CDR1 reads SGHRS; CDR2 reads YFSETQ. The CDR3 runs to 14 residues. CDR3 residues: CASSSAGGAGELFF. The CDR3 DNA reads as TGCGCCAGCAGCTCCGCGGGCGGGGCCGGGGAGCTGTTTTTT.

The chain employs TRBV30 and TRBJ1-2; 8 bases are a match to TRBD1. The CDR3 is made up of 13 amino acids. Germline V CDR1 and CDR2: GTSNPN, SVGIG (reference sequence). V lost 1 base, J lost 6 bases, and 4 bases stayed unmatched. This CDR3 reads CAWSEGQVDGYTF. The DNA for the CDR3 is TGTGCCTGGAGTGAGGGACAGGTGGATGGCTACACCTTC.

The CDR3 sequence is CASSQVGGIEQFF. The CDR3 DNA reads TGTGCCAGCAGCCAAGTGGGGGGGATTGAGCAGTTCTTC. The rearrangement joins TRBV7-9 to TRBJ2-1, with 7 bases identical to TRBD2. Germline CDR1 and CDR2: SEHNR and FQNEAQ (reference sequence). J gave up 9 bases and V 5 bases, and 7 bases lay outside the gene matches. The CDR3 contains 13 residues. Together with reference TRBV7-9 and TRBJ2-1, the CDR3 gives the full variable domain: DTGVSQNPRHKITKRGQNVTFRCDPISEHNRLYWYRQTLGQGPEFLTYFQNEAQLEKSRLLSDRFSAERPKGSFSTLEIQRTEQGDSAMYLCASSQVGGIEQFFGPGTRLTVL.

This rearrangement joins TRBV7-8 to TRBJ1-5, with 11 bases fitting TRBD1. The germline CDR1 and CDR2 sequences are SGHVS and FQNEAQ. Trimming removed 5 bases from V and 6 bases from J; junction bases left unmatched: 3. The CDR3 sequence is 14 residues long. The chain's CDR3 is CASSPGTGGQPQHF. The CDR3 coding sequence is TGTGCCAGCAGCCCCGGGACAGGGGGTCAGCCCCAGCATTTT.

V gene TRBV2 combines with J gene TRBJ1-5; TRBD1 might be the D (5 bases). Trimming took 3 bases from V and 4 from J, leaving 10 bases between them. Germline-derived CDR1 and CDR2 are SNHLY and FYNNEI. The CDR3 has 14 residues. The CDR3 DNA sequence: TGTGCCAGCAGTGACAGGGAAGTTAATCAGCCCCAGCATTTT. Amino acid sequence: CASSDREVNQPQHF.

The J gene is TRBJ1-4, the V gene TRBV18; D gene uncertain. CDR1 is KGHSH and CDR2 is LQKENI in the germline V gene. The V end was cut by 4 bases, the J end by 5 bases, with 8 bases between. The CDR3 extends over 13 amino acids. DNA for the CDR3: TGTGCCAGCTCACGGACGCTGAATGAAAAACTGTTTTTT. It encodes CASSRTLNEKLFF.

The rearrangement uses TRBV5-1 and TRBJ2-2; 9 bases agree with TRBD1. Germline V gives CDR1 SGHRS, CDR2 YFSETQ. The CDR3 spans 17 residues. The trim removed 0 bases at V and 7 bases at J, leaving 10 bases unmatched. The DNA for the CDR3 is TGCGCCAGCAGCTTGGCCCCTCAGGGACAGGGCGTCGGGGAGCTGTTTTTT. This gives the protein CASSLAPQGQGVGELFF. Looking up the rest from reference TRBV5-1 and TRBJ2-2 gives the full variable domain: KAGVTQTPRYLIKTRGQQVTLSCSPISGHRSVSWYQQTPGQGLQFLFEYFSETQRNKGNFPGRFSGRQFSNSRSEMNVSTLELGDSALYLCASSLAPQGQGVGELFFGEGSRLTVL.

The gene calls are TRBV14 and TRBJ2-7; D not certain. V dropped 4 bases and J dropped 3 bases, with 7 bases sitting between them. The germline V gene encodes CDR1 SGHDN and CDR2 FVKESK. The CDR3 is 12 residues long. DNA for the CDR3: TGTGCCAGCAGCCGACAAGGCTACGAGCAGTACTTC. Its translation is CASSRQGYEQYF.

The V and J genes are TRBV19 and TRBJ1-6; a weak D match, TRBD1 (6 bases). Germline V gene data show CDR1 as LNHDA and CDR2 as SQIVND (reference sequence). CDR3 size: 15 residues. V lost 4 bases and J 6 bases, leaving 13 bases between the germline ends. The CDR3 DNA sequence: TGTGCCAGTAGTAGAGCCGGGACACTTAATTCACCCCTCCACTTT. Amino acid sequence: CASSRAGTLNSPLHF.

The chain has TRBV20-1 and TRBJ2-1, with no clear D. The CDR3 spans 11 residues. The germline V gene encodes CDR1 DFQATT and CDR2 SNEGSKA (reference sequence). Trimming stripped 6 bases from V and 3 bases from J, with 6 bases between. The DNA of the CDR3 is TGCAGTGCCCCAGGCTACAATGAGCAGTTCTTC. Protein product: CSAPGYNEQFF.

This chain uses TRBV3-1 (or the pseudogene TRBV3-2) with TRBJ2-2; no definite D call. The CDR3 contains 13 residues. V was clipped by 1 base and J by 8 bases, with 8 bases between them. CDR1 and CDR2 from the germline V gene are LGHDT and YNNKEL (reference sequence). CDR3 in amino acids: CASSQGPRGELFF. The DNA for the CDR3 is TGTGCCAGCAGCCAAGGTCCCCGAGGGGAGCTGTTTTTT.

This chain links TRBV18 with TRBJ1-2, with 7 positions matching TRBD1. The CDR3 loop spans 14 amino acids. Unmatched junction bases numbered 6, after V lost 3 bases and J lost 5 bases. In germline, CDR1 is KGHSH, CDR2 LQKENI. CDR3 in amino acids: CASSPGKGAYGYTF. In DNA, the CDR3 is TGTGCCAGCTCACCCGGAAAGGGGGCTTATGGCTACACCTTC.

The genes are TRBV15 and TRBJ1-5; TRBD1 agrees at 8 bases. The trim removed 3 bases at V and 3 bases at J, leaving 1 base unmatched. The CDR3 spans 14 residues. CDR1 LNHNV and CDR2 YYDKDF come from the germline V gene (reference sequence). Here the CDR3 DNA reads TGTGCCACCAGCAGGGACAGGGCCAATCAGCCCCAGCATTTT. This encodes CATSRDRANQPQHF.

This clone was seen only once. The gene calls are TRBV3-1 (or the pseudogene TRBV3-2) and TRBJ2-3; 11 bases match TRBD2. V was pared by 5 bases and J by 10 bases, with 8 bases of the junction left unmatched. The CDR3 consists of 14 residues. In germline, CDR1 is LGHDT, CDR2 YNNKEL (reference sequence). CDR3 in amino acids: CASSTTSGGASQYF. As DNA, the CDR3 is TGTGCCAGCAGCACAACTAGCGGGGGAGCATCGCAGTATTTT.

This chain uses TRBV18 with TRBJ2-7, with 7 bases matching TRBD1. J was trimmed by 6 bases and V by 3 bases; bases with no gene match: 11. The V gene's germline CDR1 is KGHSH and CDR2 LQKENI. The CDR3 extends over 15 amino acids. CDR3 protein: CASSPRTGPVREQYF. The CDR3 DNA sequence: TGTGCCAGCTCACCGAGGACAGGTCCAGTCCGCGAGCAGTACTTC.